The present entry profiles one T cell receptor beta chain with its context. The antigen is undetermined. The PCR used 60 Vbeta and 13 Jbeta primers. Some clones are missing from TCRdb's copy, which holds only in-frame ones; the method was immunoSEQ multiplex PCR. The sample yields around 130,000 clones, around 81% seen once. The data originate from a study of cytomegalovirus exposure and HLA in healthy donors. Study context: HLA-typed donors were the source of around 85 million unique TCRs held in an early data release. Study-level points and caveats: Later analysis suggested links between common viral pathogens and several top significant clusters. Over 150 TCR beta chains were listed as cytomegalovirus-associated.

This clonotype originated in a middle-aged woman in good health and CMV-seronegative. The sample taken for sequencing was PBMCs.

CDR3 sequence (DNA): TGTGCCATGGGACAGGGCTATGGCTACACCTTC. It yields the protein CAMGQGYGYTF. This chain links TRBV10-3 with TRBJ1-2; TRBD1 matches at 9 bases. Losses at the gene ends were 9 bases for V and 4 bases for J; bases not matched to a gene: 0. The CDR3 has 11 residues. Germline CDR1 is ENHRY and CDR2 is SYGVKD.